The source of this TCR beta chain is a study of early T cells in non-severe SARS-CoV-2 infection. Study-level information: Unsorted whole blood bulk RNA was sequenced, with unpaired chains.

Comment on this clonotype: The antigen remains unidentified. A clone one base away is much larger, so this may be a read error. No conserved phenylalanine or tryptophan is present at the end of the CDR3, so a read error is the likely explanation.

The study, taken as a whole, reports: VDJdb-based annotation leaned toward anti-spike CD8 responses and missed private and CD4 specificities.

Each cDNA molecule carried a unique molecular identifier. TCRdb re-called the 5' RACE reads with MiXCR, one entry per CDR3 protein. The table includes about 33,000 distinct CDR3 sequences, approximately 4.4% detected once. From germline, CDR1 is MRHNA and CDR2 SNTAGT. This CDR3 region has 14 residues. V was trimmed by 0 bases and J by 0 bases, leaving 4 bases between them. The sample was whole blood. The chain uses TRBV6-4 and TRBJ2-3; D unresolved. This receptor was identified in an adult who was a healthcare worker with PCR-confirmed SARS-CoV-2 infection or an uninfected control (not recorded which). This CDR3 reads CASSDSTSTDTQYS. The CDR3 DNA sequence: TGTGCCAGCAGTGACTCGACTAGCACAGATACGCAGTATTCT.